This TCR beta chain was identified during a study of T-cell reconstitution after alpha-beta-depleted transplantation in children. Study-level findings and limits: Reportedly, only several hundred clones from non-depleted graft cells drove alpha-beta T-cell counts at about two months. T cells produced anew were the main source of T-cell counts and diversity one year after transplant. The origin of high day-60 TCRbeta diversity in some patients lay in surviving recipient T cells and thymic progenitors.

This clonotype has a single count. Antigen specificity is unknown. The junction differs from germline at one of its ends, possibly a read error. Germline loops: CDR1 DFQATT, CDR2 SNEGSKA (reference sequence). The CDR3 covers 11 residues. TCRbeta library construction was performed incorporating unique molecular identifiers. TCRdb re-called the PCR reads through MiXCR, storing one row per CDR3 protein. In the table there are about 6,100 distinct CDR3 sequences, under 20% of which are singletons. V gene TRBV20-1 combines with J gene TRBJ2-7; D uncertain. The source material was PBMCs, sampled before TCRalphabeta/CD19-depleted stem cell transplant. The sequence was collected from a boy younger than 10 with acute lymphoblastic leukemia, due to receive a stem cell transplant. The CDR3 DNA sequence: TGCAGTGCTAGAGGGTACTACGAGCAGTACTTT. It codes for CSARGYYEQYF.